The present TCR beta chain was sequenced within a study of blood T cell repertoires in COVID-19 (dated by TCRdb to about 2020). Regarding the complete study: The collaborator samples originated in the United States, Italy and Spain and spanned the acute and convalescent phases of COVID-19. The dataset comprised deeply sampled blood TCRbeta repertoires from subjects exposed to, actively infected with, or recovered from COVID-19. The prospective study material was composed of cDNA or gDNA derived from T cells, B-cell-depleted T cells, or PBMCs. Nearly every sample came with metadata listing a de-identified subject ID, COVID-19 status, age in years and sex. The repertoires were made available in a free public database intended to serve as a resource for research on the immune response to SARS-CoV-2. The samples were drawn from two sources: the first 160 participants of the ongoing ImmuneRACE study, and 950 to 1,500 subjects contributed by 6 global collaborators. HLA class I and class II types, where available, came from metadata supplied by the sample provider rather than from assay-based typing. The full study reports these points: Clinical and demographic metadata were provided uncurated, with the amount varying by source and participant.

Whole blood was collected in K2EDTA tubes by collaborating institutions according to the institutions' own protocols. Collaborator samples were shipped for TCRbeta analysis as frozen whole blood, isolated PBMCs, or DNA extracted from either sample type. The CDR3, from cysteine to phenylalanine, totals 15 residues. Left in the record is the CDR3 DNA by itself, 45 bases read in frame from the first base. CDR1 MNHEY and CDR2 SVGAGI were looked up in the germline V gene. Unmatched junction bases come to 6, with V trimmed by 4 bases and J by 5 bases. Note on this clone: Its antigen remains unidentified. Nothing much larger sits one base from this clone, and base qualities are not available.

TCRbeta CDR3 regions were amplified from genomic DNA by means of the immunoSEQ Assay, a bias-controlled multiplex PCR. The authors' analysis ran thus. The number of nucleated cells in each sample was estimated by amplification of reference gene primers within the assay. Sequence reads were collapsed and filtered to measure the absolute abundance of every unique TCRbeta CDR3 rearrangement. For each sample, productive Simpson clonality was calculated by taking the square root of Simpson's diversity index across productive rearrangements. The table comes from immuneACCESS by way of TCRdb, which keeps in-frame sequences with V and J called. Part of the clones is missing from these tables; in studies checked, under half for an unresolved V gene and the rest for unknown reasons. That table gives V, J and clone size, and the DNA gave D and trimming. This sample holds 25,000 to 40,000 clones; roughly 84% were observed only once. The ten largest clones represent roughly 13% of the sample.

The specimen was peripheral blood. The sequence derives from a man aged 60 to 69 with active COVID-19. The V and J genes are TRBV6-5 and TRBJ2-7, and 12 junction bases match TRBD1. The DNA sequence is TGTGCCAGCAGTTTCCGGGACAGGGGGCAAGACGAGCAGTACTTC. This encodes CASSFRDRGQDEQYF.